Below, one T cell receptor (beta chain) is given with its context. What it binds is unknown. Primers for the PCR totalled 60 Vbeta and 13 Jbeta. The table came from immunoSEQ multiplex PCR; TCRdb's copy has only in-frame clones and leaves some out. The sample records some 120,000 clones, around 85% being singletons. The source of the sample is a study of cytomegalovirus exposure and HLA in healthy donors. General study findings and limits: Later analysis showed TCR association rates varying by HLA locus, highest for DRB1 and lowest for HLA-C.

This sequence originates from a woman in her thirties in good health and CMV-seropositive. The sample consisted of PBMCs.

CDR3 DNA: TGTGCCCGGGGGGGAGGATGCAATCAGCCCCAGCATTTT. As protein: CARGGGCNQPQHF. The rearrangement links TRBV5-4 to TRBJ1-5; maybe TRBD1 (5 bases). The CDR3 has 13 amino acids. V was shortened by 10 bases and J by 2 bases, with 13 bases between the two germline ends. Germline CDR1 and CDR2: SGHNT and YYREEE (reference sequence). Filled out from reference TRBV5-4 and TRBJ1-5, the complete variable domain reads ETGVTQSPTHLIKTRGQQVTLRCSSQSGHNTVSWYQQALGQGPQFIFQYYREEENGRGNFPPRFSGLQFPNYSSELNVNALELDDSALYLCARGGGCNQPQHFGDGTRLSIL.